This TCR beta chain was captured by sequencing in a study of blood T cell repertoires in COVID-19. From germline, CDR1 is PRHDT and CDR2 FYEKMQ (reference sequence). V was clipped by 1 base and J by 1 base, with 17 bases between them. The CDR3 is 18 residues long. Authors' processing steps: Amplification with reference gene primers provided the estimates of nucleated cell counts. The protocol was immunoSEQ multiplex PCR, while the TCRdb copy is restricted to in-frame clones and leaves out a portion. Clone size and the V and J calls come from that table; the DNA yielded D and trimming. This table has some 170,000 clones, 80% to 90% appearing once.

This chain connects TRBV13 to TRBJ1-5, with D perhaps matching TRBD1 (5 bases). The sequencing input was peripheral blood. This sequence originates from a man between 40 and 49 years old with acute or convalescent COVID-19. CDR3 nucleotide sequence: TGTGCCAGCAGCTTAGTACCCGGCAGGGATGGAAGCAATCAGCCCCAGCATTTT. This translates into CASSLVPGRDGSNQPQHF.